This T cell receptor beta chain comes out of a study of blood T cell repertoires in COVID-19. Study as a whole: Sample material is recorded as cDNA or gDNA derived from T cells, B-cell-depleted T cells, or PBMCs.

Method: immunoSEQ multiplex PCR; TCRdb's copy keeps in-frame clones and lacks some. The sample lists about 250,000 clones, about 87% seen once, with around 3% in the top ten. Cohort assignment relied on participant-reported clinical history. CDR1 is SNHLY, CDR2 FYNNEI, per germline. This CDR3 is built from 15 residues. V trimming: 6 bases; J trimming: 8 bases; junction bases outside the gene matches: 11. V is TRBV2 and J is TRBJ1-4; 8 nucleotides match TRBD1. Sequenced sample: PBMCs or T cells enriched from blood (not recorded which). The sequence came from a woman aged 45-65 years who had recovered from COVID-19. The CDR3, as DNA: TGTGCCAGCAGCGGACAGGGATGGGGTGGGGAAAAACTGTTTTTT. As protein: CASSGQGWGGEKLFF.